This T cell receptor (beta chain) was sequenced during a study of cytomegalovirus exposure and HLA in healthy donors. The PCR employed 60 Vbeta primers together with 13 Jbeta primers. Produced via immunoSEQ multiplex PCR; TCRdb's table is partial and in-frame only. This sample has under 110,000 clones, with about 71% found just once. There are 13 residues in the CDR3. Germline V gene sequence: CDR1 SNHLY, CDR2 FYNNEI. V was clipped by 1 base and J by 7 bases; unmatched bases: 3. Overall study findings and caveats: A missense DCLRE1C variant was associated with V- and J-gene trimming of TCR beta chains in a later analysis, and an independent cohort replicated the association.

In its sample, this clone was seen a few times. The antigen is unknown. Sequencing was carried out using PBMCs. This TCR was sampled from a boy aged 5-17 years in good health and CMV-seronegative. The chain joins TRBV2 to TRBJ2-7; 8 bases fit TRBD1. The CDR3 here is CASSEETGVEQYF. Written as DNA, the CDR3 is TGTGCCAGCAGTGAAGAGACAGGGGTAGAGCAGTACTTC.